This T cell receptor beta chain was retrieved from a study of blood T cells in healthy people across ages. Healthy Russian Caucasian donors spanned ages roughly 6 to 90 years. It was with a sample-barcoded 5' primer and a J-beta primer mix that a second PCR of roughly 7 to 12 cycles was run. Every cDNA molecule carried a tag from a template-switch adaptor bearing 12 random nucleotides. TCRdb reprocessed the 5' RACE reads with MiXCR, giving one entry per CDR3 protein. The sample consists of hundreds of thousands of distinct CDR3 sequences, 20% to 30% of them appearing once. The sample also formed part of further work on T cells of mothers and their children. Turning to that study: cDNA was made from all extracted RNA, roughly 1.4 ug per 15 ul. Within related and unrelated pairs, thymic selection shapes TCR recombination output in a similar way.

This sequence originates from a boy younger than 18 in good health. The sample was blood.

Written as DNA, the CDR3 is TGTGCCAGCAGCCCTCTAGCGGGGTTCGGAGATACGCAGTATTTT. It translates to CASSPLAGFGDTQYF. This chain links TRBV9 with TRBJ2-3; 9 nucleotides align to TRBD2. This CDR3 spans 15 amino acids. Germline trimming cut 4 bases from V and 5 bases from J; bases unmatched to any gene: 8. Germline loops: CDR1 SGDLS, CDR2 YYNGEE.